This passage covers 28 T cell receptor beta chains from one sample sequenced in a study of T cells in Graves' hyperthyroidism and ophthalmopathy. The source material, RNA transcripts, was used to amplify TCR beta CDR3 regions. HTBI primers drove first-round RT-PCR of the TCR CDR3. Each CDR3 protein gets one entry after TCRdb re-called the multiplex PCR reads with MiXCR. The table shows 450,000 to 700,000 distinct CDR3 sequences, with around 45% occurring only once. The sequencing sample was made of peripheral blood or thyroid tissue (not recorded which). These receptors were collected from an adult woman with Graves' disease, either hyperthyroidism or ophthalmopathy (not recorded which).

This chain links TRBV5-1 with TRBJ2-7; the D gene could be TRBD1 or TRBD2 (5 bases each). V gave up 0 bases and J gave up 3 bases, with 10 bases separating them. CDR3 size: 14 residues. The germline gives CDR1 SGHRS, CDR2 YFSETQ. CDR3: CASSLDGTHYEQYF. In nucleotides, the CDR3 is TGCGCCAGCAGCTTGGATGGGACGCACTACGAGCAGTACTTC.

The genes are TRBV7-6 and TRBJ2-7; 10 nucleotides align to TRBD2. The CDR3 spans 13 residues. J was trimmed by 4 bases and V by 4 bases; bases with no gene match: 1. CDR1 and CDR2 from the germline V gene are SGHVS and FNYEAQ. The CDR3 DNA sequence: TGTGCCAGCAGCTATAGCGGGAGGTACGAGCAGTACTTC. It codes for CASSYSGRYEQYF.

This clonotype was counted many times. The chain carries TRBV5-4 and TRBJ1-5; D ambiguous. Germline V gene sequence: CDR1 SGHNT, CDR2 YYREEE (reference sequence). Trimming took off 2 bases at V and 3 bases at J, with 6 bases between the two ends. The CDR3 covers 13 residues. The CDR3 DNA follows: TGTGCCAGCAGCTTCGGGGACAATCAGCCCCAGCATTTT. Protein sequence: CASSFGDNQPQHF.

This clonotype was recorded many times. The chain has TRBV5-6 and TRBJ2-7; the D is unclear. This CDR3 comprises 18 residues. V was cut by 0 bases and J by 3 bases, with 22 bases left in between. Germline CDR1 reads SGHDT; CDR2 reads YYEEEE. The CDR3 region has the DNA TGTGCCAGCAGCTTGGCCCTGAACCAGCGCACCTTATTCTACGAGCAGTACTTC. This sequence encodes CASSLALNQRTLFYEQYF.

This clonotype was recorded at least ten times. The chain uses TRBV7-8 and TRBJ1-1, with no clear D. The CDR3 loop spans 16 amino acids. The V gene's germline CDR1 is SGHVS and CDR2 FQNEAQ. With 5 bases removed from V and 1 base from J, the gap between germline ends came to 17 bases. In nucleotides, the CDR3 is TGTGCCAGCAGCCCGCAAGAGGCACAGACGAACACTGAAGCTTTCTTT. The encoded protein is CASSPQEAQTNTEAFF.

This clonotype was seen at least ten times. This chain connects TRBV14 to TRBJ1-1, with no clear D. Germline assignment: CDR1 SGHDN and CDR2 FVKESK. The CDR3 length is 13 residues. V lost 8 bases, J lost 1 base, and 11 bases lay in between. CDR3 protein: CASQTLQNTEAFF. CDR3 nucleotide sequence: TGTGCCAGCCAAACATTACAGAACACTGAAGCTTTCTTT.

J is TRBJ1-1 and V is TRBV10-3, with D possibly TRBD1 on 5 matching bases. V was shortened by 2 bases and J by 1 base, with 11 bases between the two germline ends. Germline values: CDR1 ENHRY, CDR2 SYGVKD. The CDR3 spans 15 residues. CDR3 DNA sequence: TGTGCCATCAGTGAGGAGGGGCAGAGGAACACTGAAGCTTTCTTT. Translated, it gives CAISEEGQRNTEAFF.

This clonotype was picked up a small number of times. The DNA for the CDR3 is TGCAGCGTTGAAGTTCCCGATTCTGGGGCCAACGTCCTGACTTTC. It yields the protein CSVEVPDSGANVLTF. This chain uses TRBV29-1 with TRBJ2-6, with no clear D. Germline lookup yields CDR1 SQVTM and CDR2 ANQGSEA. There are 15 residues in the CDR3. With 1 base removed from V and 1 base from J, the gap between germline ends came to 8 bases.

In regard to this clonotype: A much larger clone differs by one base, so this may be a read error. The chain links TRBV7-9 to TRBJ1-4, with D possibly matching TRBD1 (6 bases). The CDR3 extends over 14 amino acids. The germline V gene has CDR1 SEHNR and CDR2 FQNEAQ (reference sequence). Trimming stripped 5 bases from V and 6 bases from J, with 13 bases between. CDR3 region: CASSAEQGHEKLFF. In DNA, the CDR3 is TGTGCCAGCAGCGCGGAACAGGGTCATGAAAAACTGTTTTTT.

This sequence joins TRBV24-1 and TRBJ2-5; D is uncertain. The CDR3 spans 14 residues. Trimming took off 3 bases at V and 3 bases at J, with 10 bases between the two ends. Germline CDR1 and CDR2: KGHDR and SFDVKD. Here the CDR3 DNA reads TGTGCCACCAGTGATGTGGGCTACAAAGAGACCCAGTACTTC. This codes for CATSDVGYKETQYF.

The CDR3 DNA follows: TGTGCCTGGGGGAACCTCGGGGTTGGCTACACCTTC. This translates into CAWGNLGVGYTF. This chain joins TRBV30 and TRBJ1-2; no reliable D call. Germline V gene lookup returns CDR1 GTSNPN and CDR2 SVGIG (reference sequence). This CDR3 comprises 12 residues. The V end lost 5 bases, the J end lost 7 bases, and 14 bases lay between the germline ends.

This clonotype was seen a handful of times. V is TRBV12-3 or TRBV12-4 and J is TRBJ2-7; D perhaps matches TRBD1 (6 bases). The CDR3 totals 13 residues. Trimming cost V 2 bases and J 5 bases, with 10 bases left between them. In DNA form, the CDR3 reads TGTGCCAGCAGTTTAACAGGGCCCGACGAGCAGTACTTC. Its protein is CASSLTGPDEQYF.

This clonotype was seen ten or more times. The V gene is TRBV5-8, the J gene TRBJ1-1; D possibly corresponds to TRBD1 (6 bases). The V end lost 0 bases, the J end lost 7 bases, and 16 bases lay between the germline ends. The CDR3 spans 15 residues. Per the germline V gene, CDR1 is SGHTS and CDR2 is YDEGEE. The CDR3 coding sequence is TGTGCCAGCAGCTTGGGAAAAGGCACAGGGATTGAAGCTTTCTTT. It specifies CASSLGKGTGIEAFF.

CDR3 loop: CASTPVGGGREKLFF. CDR3 nucleotides: TGTGCCAGTACCCCCGTTGGGGGGGGGCGCGAAAAACTGTTTTTT. The chain recombines TRBV19 with TRBJ1-4; D possibly corresponds to TRBD1 (6 bases). Trimming took off 7 bases at V and 8 bases at J, with 20 bases between the two ends. Germline V CDR1 and CDR2: LNHDA, SQIVND (reference sequence). The CDR3 sequence is 15 residues long.

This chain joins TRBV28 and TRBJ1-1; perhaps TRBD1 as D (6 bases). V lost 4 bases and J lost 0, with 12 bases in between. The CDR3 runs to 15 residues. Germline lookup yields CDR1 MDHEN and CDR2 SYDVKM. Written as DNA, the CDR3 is TGTGCCAGCAGTTCCACAGGGAGGGTGAACACTGAAGCTTTCTTT. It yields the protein CASSSTGRVNTEAFF.

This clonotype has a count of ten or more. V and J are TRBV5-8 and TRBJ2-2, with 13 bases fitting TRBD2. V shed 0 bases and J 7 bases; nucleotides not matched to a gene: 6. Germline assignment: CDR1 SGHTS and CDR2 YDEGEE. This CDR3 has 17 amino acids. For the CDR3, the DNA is TGTGCCAGCAGCTTGGAACTAGCGGGAGGGAGAAACGGGGAGCTGTTTTTT. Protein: CASSLELAGGRNGELFF.

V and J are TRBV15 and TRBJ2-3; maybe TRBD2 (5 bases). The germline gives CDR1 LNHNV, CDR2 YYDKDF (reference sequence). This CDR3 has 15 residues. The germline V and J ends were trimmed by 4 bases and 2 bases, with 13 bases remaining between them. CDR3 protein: CATSKSGPNTDTQYF. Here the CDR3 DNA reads TGTGCCACCAGCAAAAGCGGTCCGAACACAGATACGCAGTATTTT.

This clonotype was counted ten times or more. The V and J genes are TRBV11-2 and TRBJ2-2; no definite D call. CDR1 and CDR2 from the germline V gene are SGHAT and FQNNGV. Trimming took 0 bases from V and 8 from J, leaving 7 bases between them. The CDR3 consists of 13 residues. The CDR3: CASSLEVRGELFF. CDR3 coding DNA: TGTGCCAGCAGCTTAGAAGTTCGTGGGGAGCTGTTTTTT.

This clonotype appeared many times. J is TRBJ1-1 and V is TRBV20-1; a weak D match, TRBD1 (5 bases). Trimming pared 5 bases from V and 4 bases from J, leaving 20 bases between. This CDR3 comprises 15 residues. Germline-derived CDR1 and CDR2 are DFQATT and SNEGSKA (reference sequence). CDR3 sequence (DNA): TGCAGTGCTGCCCCCGGACACCGTGTTGGCACTGAAGCTTTCTTT. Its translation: CSAAPGHRVGTEAFF.

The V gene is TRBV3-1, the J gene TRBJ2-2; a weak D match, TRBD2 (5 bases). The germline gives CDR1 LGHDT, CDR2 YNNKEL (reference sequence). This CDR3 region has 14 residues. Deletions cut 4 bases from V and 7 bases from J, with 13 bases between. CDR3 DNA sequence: TGTGCCAGCAGCCCGCGCGGGCACGGCGGGGAGCTGTTTTTT. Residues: CASSPRGHGGELFF.

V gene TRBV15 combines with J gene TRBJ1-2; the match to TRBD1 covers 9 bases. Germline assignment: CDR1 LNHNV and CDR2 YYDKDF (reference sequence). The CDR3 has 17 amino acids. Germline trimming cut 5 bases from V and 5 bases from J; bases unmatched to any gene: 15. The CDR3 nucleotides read TGTGCCACCAGCCAAGGGACAGGGCAAAGGTTCCTATATGGCTACACCTTC. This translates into CATSQGTGQRFLYGYTF. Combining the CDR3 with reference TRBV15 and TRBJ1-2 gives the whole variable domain DAMVIQNPRYQVTQFGKPVTLSCSQTLNHNVMYWYQQKSSQAPKLLFHYYDKDFNNEADTPDNFQSRRPNTSFCFLDIRSPGLGDTAMYLCATSQGTGQRFLYGYTFGSGTRLTVV.

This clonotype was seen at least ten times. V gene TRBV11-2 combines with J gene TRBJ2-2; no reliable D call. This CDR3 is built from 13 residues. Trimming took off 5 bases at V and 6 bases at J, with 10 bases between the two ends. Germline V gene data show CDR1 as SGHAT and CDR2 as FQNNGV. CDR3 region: CASSSRPAGELFF. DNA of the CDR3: TGTGCCAGCAGCAGCCGACCCGCCGGGGAGCTGTTTTTT.

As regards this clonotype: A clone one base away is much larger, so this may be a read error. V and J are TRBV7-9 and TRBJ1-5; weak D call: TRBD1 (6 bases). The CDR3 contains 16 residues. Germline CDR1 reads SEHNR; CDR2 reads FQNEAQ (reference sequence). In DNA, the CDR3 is TGTGTCAGCAGCCGAGAACAGGGTGCGGGCAATCAGCCCCAGCATTTT. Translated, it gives CVSSREQGAGNQPQHF.

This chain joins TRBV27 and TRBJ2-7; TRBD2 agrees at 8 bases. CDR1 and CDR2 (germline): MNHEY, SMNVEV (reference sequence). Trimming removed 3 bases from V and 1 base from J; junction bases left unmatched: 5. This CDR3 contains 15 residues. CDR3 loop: CASSFTSGTSYEQYF. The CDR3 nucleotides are TGTGCCAGCAGTTTCACTAGCGGCACTTCCTACGAGCAGTACTTC.

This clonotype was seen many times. CDR3 in amino acids: CASSLPGRPEAFF. CDR3 DNA: TGTGCCAGCAGTTTACCGGGACGGCCTGAAGCTTTCTTT. The rearrangement links TRBV27 to TRBJ1-1, with D maybe TRBD1 (5 bases). Germline V gene sequence: CDR1 MNHEY, CDR2 SMNVEV (reference sequence). There are 13 residues in the CDR3. V was shortened by 2 bases and J by 6 bases, with 10 bases between the two germline ends.

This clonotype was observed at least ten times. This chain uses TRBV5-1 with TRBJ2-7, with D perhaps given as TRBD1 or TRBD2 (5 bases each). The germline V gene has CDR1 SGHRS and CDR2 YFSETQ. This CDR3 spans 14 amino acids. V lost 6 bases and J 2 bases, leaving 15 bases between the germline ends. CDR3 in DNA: TGCGCCAGCAAGACAGCGGCCCTAACCTACGAGCAGTACTTC. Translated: CASKTAALTYEQYF. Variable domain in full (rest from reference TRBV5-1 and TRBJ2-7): KAGVTQTPRYLIKTRGQQVTLSCSPISGHRSVSWYQQTPGQGLQFLFEYFSETQRNKGNFPGRFSGRQFSNSRSEMNVSTLELGDSALYLCASKTAALTYEQYFGPGTRLTVT.

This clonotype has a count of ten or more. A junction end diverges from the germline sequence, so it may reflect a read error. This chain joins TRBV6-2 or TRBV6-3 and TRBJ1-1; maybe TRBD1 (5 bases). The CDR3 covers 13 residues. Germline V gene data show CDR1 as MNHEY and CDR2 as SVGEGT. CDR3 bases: TGTGCCAGCAGCACCGGGGGGAGCACTGAGGCTTTCTTT. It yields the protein CASSTGGSTEAFF.

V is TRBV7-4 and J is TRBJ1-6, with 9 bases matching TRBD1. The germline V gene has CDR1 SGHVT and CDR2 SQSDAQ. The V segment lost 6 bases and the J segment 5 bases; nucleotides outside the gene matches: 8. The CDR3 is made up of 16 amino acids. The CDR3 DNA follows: TGTGCCAGCAGTGAGACAGGGGGGGGGAATAATTCACCCCTCCACTTT. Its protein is CASSETGGGNNSPLHF.